Below are 20 T cell receptor beta chains sequenced from a single sample in a study of T cell repertoires in cytomegalovirus infection. The antigens of these receptors remain unknown. TCRdb redid the calling of the reads with MiXCR, one entry per CDR3 protein. The sample holds 550,000 to 850,000 distinct CDR3 sequences, around 30% seen once. Source: cultured PBMCs, taken from culture after CMV antigen stimulation. The origin of the receptors is a human donor in good health (CMV status not recorded). Some clones in this sample may be carry-over from other donors' samples.

The J gene is TRBJ2-2, the V gene TRBV7-2; the match to TRBD2 covers 9 bases. The CDR3 is 17 residues long. Germline lookup yields CDR1 SGHTA and CDR2 FQGNSA. After removal of 2 bases from V and 3 bases from J, the junction contained 7 bases not matched to a gene. The CDR3 DNA reads TGTGCCAGCAGCTTATTAGGCGGGGGGGCGTACACCGGGGAGCTGTTTTTT. Encoded protein: CASSLLGGGAYTGELFF.

V and J are TRBV7-9 and TRBJ1-2; D gene unclear. In germline, CDR1 is SEHNR, CDR2 FQNEAQ (reference sequence). CDR3 size: 14 residues. V was pared by 3 bases and J by 0 bases, with 8 bases between. The CDR3, as DNA: TGTGCCAGCAGCTTCCCCACCCCTAACTATGGCTACACCTTC. This sequence encodes CASSFPTPNYGYTF.

The V and J genes are TRBV27 and TRBJ2-7, with D perhaps given as TRBD1 or TRBD2 (5 bases each). Germline assignment: CDR1 MNHEY and CDR2 SMNVEV (reference sequence). The CDR3 sequence is 15 residues long. Deletions cut 0 bases from V and 2 bases from J, with 11 bases between. For the CDR3, the DNA is TGTGCCAGCAGTTTATCTGAGGGGATGACCTACGAGCAGTACTTC. Translated: CASSLSEGMTYEQYF.

This chain connects TRBV11-2 to TRBJ1-1, with unresolved D. CDR1 and CDR2 (germline): SGHAT, FQNNGV. V dropped 0 bases and J dropped 10 bases, with 18 bases sitting between them. The CDR3 contains 15 residues. The CDR3 sequence: CASSLDPWGRQRAFF. CDR3 DNA: TGTGCCAGCAGCTTAGATCCTTGGGGTCGGCAGAGAGCTTTCTTT.

This clonotype has at least ten counts. The chain is built from TRBV7-2 and TRBJ2-3, with a possible D match to TRBD1 (5 bases). The V end lost 3 bases, the J end lost 6 bases, and 10 bases lay between the germline ends. This CDR3 spans 13 amino acids. Germline-derived CDR1 and CDR2 are SGHTA and FQGNSA. The CDR3 here is CASSLFGADTQYF. In DNA, the CDR3 is TGTGCCAGCAGCTTGTTTGGGGCCGATACGCAGTATTTT.

This clonotype was counted between two and nine times. The chain carries TRBV7-8 and TRBJ1-5; D is unresolved. The CDR3 extends over 14 amino acids. Trimming left V 2 bases short and J 5 bases short, with 10 bases between. Germline CDR1 is SGHVS and CDR2 is FQNEAQ. The CDR3 nucleotides read TGTGCCAGCAGCTTATTTTACGGACATCAGCCCCAGCATTTT. Residues: CASSLFYGHQPQHF. The full variable domain, rest sourced from reference TRBV7-8 and TRBJ1-5, is GAGVSQSPRYKVAKRGQDVALRCDPISGHVSLFWYQQALGQGPEFLTYFQNEAQLDKSGLPSDRFFAERPEGSVSTLKIQRTQQEDSAVYLCASSLFYGHQPQHFGDGTRLSIL.

The chain uses TRBV5-4 and TRBJ2-3, with 10 bases identical to TRBD2. J was trimmed by 8 bases and V by 4 bases; bases with no gene match: 7. The germline CDR1 and CDR2 sequences are SGHNT and YYREEE (reference sequence). The CDR3 has 14 amino acids. CDR3 in DNA: TGTGCCAGCAGCGCCCTAGCGGGAGAGGGTACGCAGTATTTT. Translated: CASSALAGEGTQYF. Supplemented by reference TRBV5-4 and TRBJ2-3, the full variable domain reads ETGVTQSPTHLIKTRGQQVTLRCSSQSGHNTVSWYQQALGQGPQFIFQYYREEENGRGNFPPRFSGLQFPNYSSELNVNALELDDSALYLCASSALAGEGTQYFGPGTRLTVL.

The chain recombines TRBV12-3 or TRBV12-4 with TRBJ1-3, with D unclear. The CDR3 loop spans 13 amino acids. V was trimmed by 6 bases and J by 2 bases, leaving 8 bases between them. CDR3 sequence (DNA): TGTGCCAGCAGACCTCCGCCTGGAAACACCATATATTTT. Amino acids: CASRPPPGNTIYF.

The V and J genes are TRBV2 and TRBJ2-7; 10 bases match TRBD2. Looked up from germline, CDR1 is SNHLY and CDR2 is FYNNEI. The CDR3 runs to 15 residues. The V and J ends lost 7 bases and 2 bases, in that order; junction bases with no gene match: 8. The CDR3 DNA reads TGTGCCAGCACCGTAGGAGCGGGAGGGACCTACGAGCAGTACTTC. Translated: CASTVGAGGTYEQYF.

For the CDR3, the DNA is TGTGCCAGCAGTTTATTGGGGACAGGGGGCAATGAGCAGTTCTTC. Translating it yields CASSLLGTGGNEQFF. The V call is TRBV27, the J call TRBJ2-1; 11 bases are a match to TRBD1. Trimming removed 1 base from V and 6 bases from J; junction bases left unmatched: 2. Germline CDR1 reads MNHEY; CDR2 reads SMNVEV (reference sequence). The CDR3 spans 15 residues.

This clonotype was seen only a few times. This sequence joins TRBV4-1 and TRBJ2-7, with D perhaps assigned TRBD1 or TRBD2 (7 bases each). CDR1 and CDR2 (germline): MGHRA, YSYEKL. This CDR3 spans 15 amino acids. V was shortened by 5 bases and J by 6 bases, with 20 bases between the two germline ends. The CDR3 coding sequence is TGCGCCAGCAGCGTGTCAGGGGGAGGGGTAGGCGAGCAGTACTTC. Protein sequence: CASSVSGGGVGEQYF.

This clonotype appeared many times. The chain joins TRBV7-2 to TRBJ2-1; the match to TRBD1 covers 7 bases. There are 14 residues in the CDR3. Germline V CDR1 and CDR2: SGHTA, FQGNSA. The J segment lost 7 bases and the V segment lost 5 bases, leaving 8 bases of the junction unmatched. CDR3 region: CASSPRGGRNEQFF. The DNA for the CDR3 is TGTGCCAGCAGCCCCCGAGGGGGCCGGAATGAGCAGTTCTTC.

In DNA form, the CDR3 reads TGTGCCAGCGCGACTAGCACAGATACGCAGTATTTT. Translation gives CASATSTDTQYF. This chain joins TRBV2 and TRBJ2-3; no firm D call. Germline CDR1 and CDR2: SNHLY and FYNNEI. The germline V and J ends were trimmed by 8 bases and 0 bases, with 6 bases remaining between them. CDR3 size: 12 residues.

This clonotype has only a few counts. The J gene is TRBJ2-1, the V gene TRBV25-1; TRBD2 matches 10 bases. The CDR3 extends over 14 amino acids. V lost 10 bases and J lost 2; bases outside the gene matches: 5. CDR1 is MGHDK and CDR2 is SYGVNS in the germline V gene. In DNA form, the CDR3 reads TGTGCCACCAGACTAGCGGGCGCCTACAATGAGCAGTTCTTC. The encoded protein is CATRLAGAYNEQFF. Together with reference TRBV25-1 and TRBJ2-1, the CDR3 gives the full variable domain: EADIYQTPRYLVIGTGKKITLECSQTMGHDKMYWYQQDPGMELHLIHYSYGVNSTEKGDLSSESTVSRIRTEHFPLTLESARPSHTSQYLCATRLAGAYNEQFFGPGTRLTVL.

The gene calls are TRBV12-3 or TRBV12-4 and TRBJ2-7, with a possible D match to TRBD1 (5 bases). This CDR3 is built from 14 residues. V shed 5 bases and J shed 2 bases, with 13 bases lying between them. The CDR3 spells CASSLWGRPYEQYF. The CDR3 nucleotides are TGTGCCAGCAGTCTTTGGGGCAGGCCCTACGAGCAGTACTTC.

This clonotype was found a few times. The chain links TRBV7-6 to TRBJ2-1, with 13 bases identical to TRBD2. Germline assignment: CDR1 SGHVS and CDR2 FNYEAQ. The length of the CDR3 is 18 residues. J lost 8 bases, V lost 0 bases, and 10 bases had no gene match. The DNA for the CDR3 is TGTGCCAGCAGCTTAGCGCCGGGACTAGCGGGACTTAGGGATGAGCAGTTCTTC. Its protein is CASSLAPGLAGLRDEQFF. The full variable domain, its missing parts supplied by reference TRBV7-6 and TRBJ2-1, is GAGVSQSPRYKVTKRGQDVALRCDPISGHVSLYWYRQALGQGPEFLTYFNYEAQQDKSGLPNDRFSAERPEGSISTLTIQRTEQRDSAMYRCASSLAPGLAGLRDEQFFGPGTRLTVL.

This clonotype was seen at least ten times. The chain uses TRBV7-9 and TRBJ2-1; D unclear. The V and J ends lost 5 bases and 0 bases respectively, with 17 bases between them. The CDR3 totals 17 residues. Germline CDR1 reads SEHNR; CDR2 reads FQNEAQ (reference sequence). CDR3 DNA: TGTGCCAGCAGCCCACCCCGGAAATCAAGCTCCTACAATGAGCAGTTCTTC. The encoded protein is CASSPPRKSSSYNEQFF.

This clonotype has a handful of counts. The chain links TRBV5-1 to TRBJ2-3; D remains ambiguous. The germline gives CDR1 SGHRS, CDR2 YFSETQ. This CDR3 spans 14 amino acids. Trimming shortened V by 3 bases and J by 6 bases, and 14 bases separated the two germline ends. CDR3 amino acids: CASSSSYNPDTQYF. As DNA, the CDR3 is TGCGCCAGCAGCTCTTCCTACAACCCCGATACGCAGTATTTT.

The V call is TRBV2, the J call TRBJ1-4, with D unresolved. Germline-derived CDR1 and CDR2 are SNHLY and FYNNEI. The CDR3 is 12 residues long. V was pared by 7 bases and J by 4 bases, with 7 bases between. In nucleotides, the CDR3 is TGTGCCAGCAAAGAAGATAATGAAAAACTGTTTTTT. Protein sequence: CASKEDNEKLFF. Together with reference TRBV2 and TRBJ1-4, the CDR3 gives the full variable domain: EPEVTQTPSHQVTQMGQEVILRCVPISNHLYFYWYRQILGQKVEFLVSFYNNEISEKSEIFDDQFSVERPDGSNFTLKIRSTKLEDSAMYFCASKEDNEKLFFGSGTQLSVL.

V gene TRBV3-1 combines with J gene TRBJ2-1, with D possibly being TRBD1 (5 bases). CDR1 LGHDT and CDR2 YNNKEL come from the germline V gene (reference sequence). The CDR3 runs to 16 residues. V shed 3 bases and J shed 5 bases, with 17 bases lying between them. In DNA form, the CDR3 reads TGTGCCAGCAGCCAGCTTCTCTGGGGCTCTAACAATGAGCAGTTCTTC. Its protein is CASSQLLWGSNNEQFF.